The present T cell receptor beta chain was sequenced within a study of blood T cell repertoires in COVID-19 (dated by TCRdb to about 2020). Describing the broader study: Collaborator samples came from the United States, Italy and Spain and covered acute and convalescent phases of COVID-19. The material from the prospective study consisted of cDNA or gDNA derived from T cells, B-cell-depleted T cells, or PBMCs. Subjects who had been exposed to COVID-19, were actively infected with it, or had recovered from it provided the deeply sampled blood TCRbeta repertoires that made up the dataset. The repertoires were released in a freely available public database intended as a resource for research on the immune response to SARS-CoV-2. The samples were drawn from two sources: the first 160 participants of the ongoing ImmuneRACE study, and 1,000 to 1,500 subjects contributed by 6 global collaborators. Nearly every sample came with metadata listing a de-identified subject ID, COVID-19 status, age in years and sex. HLA class I and class II types, where available, came from metadata supplied by the sample provider rather than from assay-based typing.

This clone was seen only a few times. The specificity of this receptor is unknown. No much larger clone exists at a distance of one base, and base qualities are not known. General study outcomes and caveats: How much clinical and demographic metadata was included differed by source and by participant, and the metadata was provided uncurated.

A second Seattle source provided samples from volunteer blood donors who had recovered from COVID-19. The collaborating institutions used their own protocols to collect whole blood in K2EDTA tubes. Collaborator samples were shipped for TCRbeta analysis as frozen whole blood, isolated PBMCs, or DNA extracted from either sample type. The germline V gene yields MDHEN for CDR1 and SYDVKM for CDR2. Its CDR3 holds 17 amino acids, cysteine through phenylalanine. The entry retains the CDR3 DNA only, 51 bases that are in frame from base 1. Trimming takes 6 bases off V and 7 bases off J; junction bases not matched to a gene: 18. TCRbeta CDR3 regions were amplified from genomic DNA using the immunoSEQ Assay, a bias-controlled multiplex PCR. Per the source publication's procedure: Within the assay, amplification of reference gene primers was used to estimate how many nucleated cells each sample contained. To quantify the absolute abundance of each unique TCRbeta CDR3 rearrangement, sequence reads were collapsed and filtered. For each sample, productive Simpson clonality was calculated as the square root of Simpson's diversity index across productive rearrangements. The table was pulled from immuneACCESS by TCRdb, which kept in-frame rearrangements only. Such tables lose some clones; where checked, under half of the loss comes from unresolved V genes, and the rest has no known cause. The DNA was the basis for D and trimming; V, J and clone size are from that table. In this sample the table shows roughly 72,000 clones, about four fifths of which occur a single time. Jointly, the top ten make up 15% to 20% of the sample.

This chain joins TRBV28 to TRBJ1-5, with 7 middle bases fitting TRBD1. This sequence was found in a man between 65 and 85 years old who had recovered from COVID-19. The sample taken for sequencing was peripheral blood. The sequenced DNA is TGTGCCAGCAGCCTGACTCATCTTAGACAGGGCAGGCAGCCCCAGCATTTT. Its product reads: CASSLTHLRQGRQPQHF.